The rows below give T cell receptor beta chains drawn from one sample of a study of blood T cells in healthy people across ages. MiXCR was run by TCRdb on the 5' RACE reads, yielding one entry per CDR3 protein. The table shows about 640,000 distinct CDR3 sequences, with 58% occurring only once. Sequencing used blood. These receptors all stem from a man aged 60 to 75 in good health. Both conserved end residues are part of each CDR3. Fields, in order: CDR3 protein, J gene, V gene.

CDR3aa: CASSTGTSVTDTQYF
j_gene: TRBJ2-3
v_gene: TRBV5-1

CDR3aa: CSVEETSGSPYF
j_gene: TRBJ2-3
v_gene: TRBV29-1

CDR3aa: CASSSWTGTEAFF
j_gene: TRBJ1-1
v_gene: TRBV12-3/TRBV12-4

CDR3aa: CSIRTGYNEQFF
j_gene: TRBJ2-1
v_gene: TRBV20-1

CDR3aa: CSATGQAYGNTIYF
j_gene: TRBJ1-3
v_gene: TRBV20-1

CDR3aa: CASSSGIAKNIQYF
j_gene: TRBJ2-4
v_gene: TRBV6-5

CDR3aa: CASSVGGLDTQYF
j_gene: TRBJ2-3
v_gene: TRBV11-2

CDR3aa: CASSVWDEQYF
j_gene: NA
v_gene: TRBV2

CDR3aa: CASSPPLTGWNTEAFF
j_gene: TRBJ1-1
v_gene: TRBV18

CDR3aa: CASSVRPDTQYF
j_gene: TRBJ2-3
v_gene: TRBV2

CDR3aa: CSADSGGAETQYF
j_gene: TRBJ2-5
v_gene: TRBV20-1

CDR3aa: CASSASTGDYGYTF
j_gene: TRBJ1-2
v_gene: TRBV7-2

CDR3aa: CASSFGGTEAFF
j_gene: TRBJ1-1
v_gene: TRBV12-3/TRBV12-4

CDR3aa: CASSPSPTDYEQYF
j_gene: TRBJ2-7
v_gene: TRBV25-1

CDR3aa: CASSQVDSEYNEQFF
j_gene: TRBJ2-1
v_gene: TRBV4-1

CDR3aa: CASSPLQRGGETQYF
j_gene: TRBJ2-5
v_gene: TRBV5-6

CDR3aa: CAGSLDFYEQYF
j_gene: NA
v_gene: TRBV7-9

CDR3aa: CASSMGLAGESYNEQFF
j_gene: TRBJ2-1
v_gene: TRBV5-1

CDR3aa: CASSLREQGADGYTF
j_gene: TRBJ1-2
v_gene: TRBV5-1

CDR3aa: CASSALPSETQYF
j_gene: TRBJ2-5
v_gene: TRBV9

CDR3aa: CARTREDRAYGYTF
j_gene: TRBJ1-2
v_gene: TRBV2

CDR3aa: CAEGGLSYEQYF
j_gene: TRBJ2-7
v_gene: TRBV28

CDR3aa: CASSTGRTNTEAFF
j_gene: TRBJ1-1
v_gene: TRBV12-3/TRBV12-4

CDR3aa: CASSGRPQETQYF
j_gene: TRBJ2-5
v_gene: TRBV28

CDR3aa: CATQAMPGERSPLHF
j_gene: TRBJ1-6
v_gene: TRBV5-1

CDR3aa: CSVRPGQGFHEQFF
j_gene: TRBJ2-1
v_gene: TRBV29-1

CDR3aa: CASSLGVRGHEQYF
j_gene: TRBJ2-7
v_gene: TRBV7-2

CDR3aa: CASSFGGLGRYTF
j_gene: TRBJ1-2
v_gene: TRBV28

CDR3aa: CASRPLAGAGETQYF
j_gene: TRBJ2-5
v_gene: TRBV27

CDR3aa: CAIAQGGRIGGYTF
j_gene: TRBJ1-2
v_gene: TRBV10-3

CDR3aa: CASTPSAGSNYGYTF
j_gene: TRBJ1-2
v_gene: TRBV7-2

CDR3aa: CASSQTGTAYNEQYF
j_gene: TRBJ2-5
v_gene: TRBV11-2

CDR3aa: CASSLALGGREKLFF
j_gene: TRBJ1-4
v_gene: TRBV7-9

CDR3aa: CASSLGGAGPETQYF
j_gene: NA
v_gene: TRBV7-7

CDR3aa: CASSLVQETDTQYF
j_gene: TRBJ2-3
v_gene: TRBV5-4

CDR3aa: CSGGQGPYNEQFF
j_gene: TRBJ2-1
v_gene: TRBV29-1

CDR3aa: CASSFKLARDRVNEQFF
j_gene: TRBJ2-1
v_gene: TRBV28

CDR3aa: CASSQDNGQGAYEQYF
j_gene: TRBJ2-7
v_gene: TRBV4-1

CDR3aa: CASTGDTEAFF
j_gene: TRBJ1-1
v_gene: TRBV5-1

CDR3aa: CASRPPGGVYTQYF
j_gene: TRBJ2-3
v_gene: TRBV28

CDR3aa: CASSRGTGPYNEQFF
j_gene: TRBJ2-1
v_gene: TRBV6-5

CDR3aa: CSAPAAGLETQYF
j_gene: NA
v_gene: TRBV20-1

CDR3aa: CANSKAWTSGVYNEQFF
j_gene: TRBJ2-1
v_gene: TRBV21-1

CDR3aa: CASSYWGTYNEQFF
j_gene: TRBJ2-1
v_gene: TRBV6-5

CDR3aa: CASSQALANYNEQFF
j_gene: TRBJ2-1
v_gene: TRBV14

CDR3aa: CASSPGTGGSQTQYF
j_gene: TRBJ2-3
v_gene: TRBV4-1

CDR3aa: CASSRTGRVETQYF
j_gene: TRBJ2-5
v_gene: TRBV7-7

CDR3aa: CSAKFVQETQYF
j_gene: NA
v_gene: TRBV20-1